One and the same sample provided the 22 T cell receptor beta chains below, sequenced in a study of blood T cells in healthy people across ages. Primed by a sample-barcoded 5' primer and a J-beta primer mix, a second PCR proceeded for about 7 to 11 cycles. Via MiXCR, TCRdb re-called the 5' RACE reads, giving one row per CDR3 protein. The top ten clones hold more than 2% of a sample with over 1,500,000 distinct CDR3 sequences, around half of them seen once. Specimen: blood. The receptors come from a middle-aged woman in good health.

This clonotype was picked up a small number of times. This chain links TRBV7-2 with TRBJ1-2; 9 positions agree with TRBD1. CDR3 size: 15 residues. V dropped 5 bases and J dropped 7; count of bases not matched to a gene: 11. Per the germline V gene, CDR1 is SGHTA and CDR2 is FQGNSA. The CDR3 here is CASSSRQQGASGYTF. In DNA form, the CDR3 reads TGTGCCAGCAGCAGTAGACAACAGGGGGCCTCTGGCTACACCTTC.

The chain employs TRBV20-1 and TRBJ2-1; D may be TRBD1 (5 bases). Germline CDR1 reads DFQATT; CDR2 reads SNEGSKA (reference sequence). The CDR3 spans 15 residues. V shed 3 bases and J shed 2 bases, with 14 bases lying between them. For the CDR3, the DNA is TGCAGTGCTAGTTGGGGTTTAGGGGCCTACAATGAGCAGTTCTTC. Translating it yields CSASWGLGAYNEQFF.

This chain connects TRBV3-1 to TRBJ2-3; TRBD1 is a possible D gene (6 bases). Germline CDR1 reads LGHDT; CDR2 reads YNNKEL (reference sequence). The CDR3 sequence is 16 residues long. V was cut by 5 bases and J by 3 bases, with 18 bases left in between. CDR3 in DNA: TGTGCCAGCAGCGGACAGACTTTCGTTGGTACAGATACGCAGTATTTT. Encoded protein: CASSGQTFVGTDTQYF.

The chain employs TRBV6-5 and TRBJ2-5, with unresolved D. Germline CDR1 MNHEY, CDR2 SVGAGI. This CDR3 has 16 amino acids. V was trimmed by 0 bases and J by 0 bases, leaving 11 bases between them. The CDR3 is CASSYSSLGYQETQYF. The CDR3 DNA is TGTGCCAGCAGTTACTCGTCTTTAGGTTACCAAGAGACCCAGTACTTC.

The V and J genes are TRBV7-3 and TRBJ2-3, with D tentatively TRBD1 (5 bases). The V gene's germline CDR1 is SGHTA and CDR2 FQGTGA. V lost 1 base and J lost 5, with 10 bases in between. The CDR3 covers 14 residues. The CDR3 region is CASSLSSRGDTQYF. For the CDR3, the DNA is TGTGCCAGCAGCTTAAGTAGTAGGGGAGATACGCAGTATTTT. The whole variable domain, filled in from reference TRBV7-3 and TRBJ2-3, reads GAGVSQTPSNKVTEKGKYVELRCDPISGHTALYWYRQSLGQGPEFLIYFQGTGAADDSGLPNDRFFAVRPEGSVSTLKIQRTERGDSAVYLCASSLSSRGDTQYFGPGTRLTVL.

The rearrangement uses TRBV6-5 and TRBJ2-1, with a weak D call TRBD1 (5 bases). The CDR3 has 17 amino acids. Per germline, CDR1 MNHEY and CDR2 SVGAGI. The ends were cut back, 2 bases at V and 2 bases at J, with 16 bases in the middle. The chain's CDR3 is CASSYDVSRAAYNEQFF. The CDR3 DNA reads TGTGCCAGCAGTTACGATGTGTCCAGGGCAGCCTACAATGAGCAGTTCTTC.

This clonotype has a handful of counts. The chain couples TRBV28 to TRBJ2-5, with D maybe TRBD1 (5 bases). The CDR3 spans 13 residues. V lost 1 base and J lost 13, with 16 bases in between. CDR1 MDHEN and CDR2 SYDVKM come from the germline V gene. The CDR3 bases are TGTGCCAGCAGTTTATCACGACAGACAAAAGGGTACTTC. This translates into CASSLSRQTKGYF.

A few counts support this clonotype. This chain links TRBV6-2 or TRBV6-3 with TRBJ2-5; 7 bases agree with TRBD1. Judging by the DNA end, TRBJ2-7 fits better; the J call may be wrong. Germline V CDR1 and CDR2: MNHEY, SVGEGT. This CDR3 is 14 amino acids long. CDR3: CASRESSGGYEQYF. The CDR3, as DNA: TGTGCCAGCAGGGAGTCCTCAGGGGGCTACGAGCAGTACTTC.

The chain employs TRBV14 and TRBJ1-4, with D unclear. Germline CDR1 SGHDN, CDR2 FVKESK. V shed 3 bases and J shed 9 bases, with 11 bases lying between them. The CDR3 contains 13 residues. CDR3 nucleotide sequence: TGTGCCAGCAGCCACAGGAGCAAAAAAAAACTGTTTTTT. This gives the protein CASSHRSKKKLFF. Combining the CDR3 with reference TRBV14 and TRBJ1-4 gives the whole variable domain EAGVTQFPSHSVIEKGQTVTLRCDPISGHDNLYWYRRVMGKEIKFLLHFVKESKQDESGMPNNRFLAERTGGTYSTLKVQPAELEDSGVYFCASSHRSKKKLFFGSGTQLSVL.

The genes are TRBV6-6 and TRBJ2-1, with 7 nucleotides matching TRBD1. The CDR3 consists of 14 residues. The germline CDR1 and CDR2 sequences are MNHNY and SVGAGI (reference sequence). V lost 7 bases to trimming and J lost 7 bases; unmatched junction nucleotides: 10. CDR3 loop: CASNHKQGWNEQFF. DNA of the CDR3: TGTGCCAGCAATCACAAACAGGGGTGGAATGAGCAGTTCTTC.

The CDR3 nucleotides read TGTGCCAGCAGCTTAGTTCTTAATTATAATTCACCCCTCCACTTT. The encoded protein is CASSLVLNYNSPLHF. The V gene is TRBV7-8, the J gene TRBJ1-6; no reliable D call. The V gene lost 1 base and the J gene lost 4 bases, with 8 bases spanning the gap. The germline V gene has CDR1 SGHVS and CDR2 FQNEAQ. The length of the CDR3 is 15 residues.

This clonotype was detected a few times. The genes are TRBV11-2 and TRBJ1-2, with D possibly being TRBD1 (5 bases). This CDR3 contains 15 residues. Trimming took off 7 bases at V and 0 bases at J, with 15 bases between the two ends. Germline-derived CDR1 and CDR2 are SGHAT and FQNNGV. The CDR3 nucleotides read TGTGCCAGCACCCCCCAGAGGGGAGCTAACTATGGCTACACCTTC. It translates to CASTPQRGANYGYTF.

V usage is TRBV29-1 and J usage is TRBJ2-3; no clear D gene. The V end lost 2 bases, the J end lost 4 bases, and 10 bases lay between the germline ends. There are 13 residues in the CDR3. Per the germline V gene, CDR1 is SQVTM and CDR2 is ANQGSEA. The CDR3 reads CSVEFRIPDTQYF. The DNA for the CDR3 is TGCAGCGTTGAATTCAGGATTCCAGATACGCAGTATTTT.

This sequence joins TRBV27 and TRBJ2-1; 9 positions agree with TRBD2. The CDR3 has 16 residues. Germline trimming cut 3 bases from V and 1 base from J; bases unmatched to any gene: 4. The germline V gene has CDR1 MNHEY and CDR2 SMNVEV (reference sequence). The CDR3 DNA reads TGTGCCAGCAGTTTTAGCGGGGGTGAATCCTACAATGAGCAGTTCTTC. Its translation is CASSFSGGESYNEQFF.

V and J are TRBV28 and TRBJ2-5; D remains unclear. The CDR3 consists of 13 residues. Per the germline V gene, CDR1 is MDHEN and CDR2 is SYDVKM. V was pared by 5 bases and J by 4 bases, with 11 bases between. CDR3 sequence: CASSTEMRETQYF. The CDR3 DNA reads TGTGCCAGCAGTACCGAGATGAGAGAGACCCAGTACTTC.

This clonotype was counted many times. V usage is TRBV29-1 and J usage is TRBJ2-4, with 11 bases lining up with TRBD1. The CDR3 is 14 amino acids. CDR1 is SQVTM, CDR2 ANQGSEA, per germline. The V and J ends lost 6 bases and 7 bases, in that order; junction bases with no gene match: 8. The CDR3 DNA is TGCAGCGTGGCTCGGACAGGGGGCGGGAACATTCAGTACTTC. It codes for CSVARTGGGNIQYF.

The chain couples TRBV27 to TRBJ2-1, with TRBD2 identical over 8 bases. The DNA end is more similar to TRBJ2-7, so the J call may be wrong. CDR3 length: 16 amino acids. Germline-derived CDR1 and CDR2 are MNHEY and SMNVEV (reference sequence). DNA for the CDR3: TGTGCCAGCAGTTTTGTCCCACTAGCGGACTACAATGAGCAGTACTTC. Protein product: CASSFVPLADYNEQYF.

The chain uses TRBV20-1 and TRBJ2-3, with D unclear. The germline CDR1 and CDR2 sequences are DFQATT and SNEGSKA (reference sequence). Trimming left V 4 bases short and J 2 bases short, with 16 bases between. This CDR3 contains 15 residues. The chain's CDR3 is CSATPSDTDTDTQYF. For the CDR3, the DNA is TGCAGTGCTACCCCCTCTGACACCGACACAGATACGCAGTATTTT.

This chain links TRBV20-1 with TRBJ2-1; D remains unclear. The germline CDR1 and CDR2 sequences are DFQATT and SNEGSKA (reference sequence). This CDR3 spans 13 amino acids. Trimming took off 3 bases at V and 8 bases at J, with 14 bases between the two ends. The CDR3 sequence is CSAREGNSDEQFF. Here the CDR3 DNA reads TGCAGTGCTAGGGAAGGGAATTCGGATGAGCAGTTCTTC.

The chain recombines TRBV4-2 with TRBJ2-4; D is possibly TRBD2 (5 bases). The ends were cut back, 0 bases at V and 0 bases at J, with 12 bases in the middle. Per the germline V gene, CDR1 is LGHNA and CDR2 is YNFKEQ. The CDR3 has 17 residues. The CDR3 here is CASSQDGERLAKNIQYF. As DNA, the CDR3 is TGTGCCAGCAGCCAAGATGGGGAGAGACTAGCCAAAAACATTCAGTACTTC.

The V and J genes are TRBV6-5 and TRBJ2-4, with D uncertain. The CDR3 consists of 12 residues. With 6 bases removed from V and 4 bases from J, the gap between germline ends came to 7 bases. Germline assignment: CDR1 MNHEY and CDR2 SVGAGI. CDR3 loop: CASRGSKNIQYF. The CDR3 region has the DNA TGTGCCAGCAGGGGCTCAAAAAACATTCAGTACTTC.

The rearrangement joins TRBV9 to TRBJ1-6; 7 nucleotides agree with TRBD1. With 0 bases clipped from V and 10 bases from J, the junction kept 22 bases outside the gene matches. CDR1 is SGDLS, CDR2 YYNGEE, per germline. The CDR3 is 20 residues long. This CDR3 reads CASSVATGGTVSERRSPLHF. The CDR3 DNA reads TGTGCCAGCAGCGTAGCTACGGGGGGGACAGTTTCGGAGAGGAGATCACCCCTCCACTTT.